This T cell receptor beta chain was sequenced for a study of T cells in tumors after PD-1 blockade. CDR1 and CDR2 (germline): SQVTM, ANQGSEA. The CDR3 consists of 13 residues. Trimming removed 7 bases from V and 2 bases from J; junction bases left unmatched: 5. Study-wide results and caveats: Blood contained 35% to 50% of the tumor's TCR clonotypes.

With regard to this clone: Its cognate antigen is unknown.

Profiling relied on immunoSEQ multiplex PCR, and the TCRdb table lists in-frame clones only, not all of them. The sample lists fewer than 55,000 clones, 65% to 85% occurring once. V gene TRBV29-1 combines with J gene TRBJ2-1; 7 nucleotides match TRBD1. The receptor comes from a human donor with basal cell carcinoma. The sample consisted of PBMCs, taken before anti-PD-1 treatment. CDR3 coding DNA: TGCAGCGACAGGGGAGTCCCCTACAATGAGCAGTTCTTC. Translated, it gives CSDRGVPYNEQFF.